Presented here are 5 T cell receptor beta chains from one specimen sequenced in a study of CD8 T cells in ankylosing spondylitis. Findings of the study overall: The study identified a TCR beta motif of under ten highly homologous variants that appeared characteristic of ankylosing spondylitis blood.

Which antigens these TCRs recognize remains unknown. TCRdb recomputed calls from the 5' RACE reads with MiXCR, one row per CDR3 protein. The sample lists over 600,000 distinct CDR3 sequences, around 20% occurring once. Sequencing used blood, either unsorted or a sorted T cell fraction (not recorded which). The origin of the receptors is a male donor with ankylosing spondylitis.

This clonotype appeared a few times. This chain uses TRBV12-3 or TRBV12-4 with TRBJ1-1; D gene ambiguous. Trimming removed 1 base from V and 5 bases from J, with 11 bases in between. The CDR3 has 14 amino acids. The chain's CDR3 is CASSLGGGQTEAFF. DNA of the CDR3: TGTGCCAGCAGTTTAGGCGGCGGGCAGACTGAAGCTTTCTTT.

In this sample, this clonotype turned up many times. The chain carries TRBV19 and TRBJ2-1; a possible D gene is TRBD2 (6 bases). CDR3 length: 14 amino acids. V was cut by 6 bases and J by 3 bases, with 12 bases left in between. Per the germline V gene, CDR1 is LNHDA and CDR2 is SQIVND (reference sequence). In DNA, the CDR3 is TGTGCCAGTAGACCCCAGGAGGGCTACAATGAGCAGTTCTTC. This codes for CASRPQEGYNEQFF.

This clonotype was recorded a few times. The rearrangement joins TRBV28 to TRBJ2-2; tentative D call: TRBD2 (6 bases). Trimming pared 7 bases from V and 4 bases from J, leaving 16 bases between. From germline, CDR1 is MDHEN and CDR2 SYDVKM. The CDR3 length is 15 residues. CDR3 sequence (DNA): TGTGCCAGCAAGATCGGGGGAGTGAGCACCGGGGAGCTGTTTTTT. This encodes CASKIGGVSTGELFF.

This clonotype was observed a handful of times. The V and J genes are TRBV20-1 and TRBJ1-2; 8 bases are a match to TRBD1. Germline assignment: CDR1 DFQATT and CDR2 SNEGSKA (reference sequence). The CDR3 extends over 16 amino acids. V was clipped by 6 bases and J by 4 bases; unmatched bases: 16. The CDR3 loop reads CSAPPNIGQGGYGYTF. CDR3 nucleotides: TGCAGTGCCCCACCAAATATCGGACAGGGCGGCTATGGCTACACCTTC.

The V gene is TRBV9, the J gene TRBJ2-5; D uncertain. Germline CDR1 reads SGDLS; CDR2 reads YYNGEE. The CDR3 spans 14 residues. Trimming shortened V by 0 bases and J by 7 bases, and 13 bases separated the two germline ends. CDR3 amino acids: CASSVAPNDGTQYF. The DNA of the CDR3 is TGTGCCAGCAGCGTAGCCCCTAATGACGGGACCCAGTACTTC.